These 24 T cell receptor beta chains were sequenced from one sample in a study of spatial heterogeneity in lung cancer. The time point: sample taken at primary tumor resection. Researchers sequenced whole RNA taken from tumor, nontumor lung or frozen PBMC without sorting. TCRdb called the 5' RACE reads again in MiXCR, with one record for every CDR3 protein. The top ten clones hold under 5.5% of a sample with approximately 82,000 distinct CDR3 sequences, roughly 12% of them seen once. The material sequenced was PBMCs, taken at surgery. The receptor set was obtained from a male donor with early-stage non-small cell lung cancer.

This clonotype showed up just a few times. This chain joins TRBV2 and TRBJ1-6; possibly TRBD1 for D (6 bases). Germline CDR1 is SNHLY and CDR2 is FYNNEI. This CDR3 contains 17 residues. Trimming stripped 6 bases from V and 0 bases from J, with 15 bases between. In nucleotides, the CDR3 is TGTGCCAGCAGCTCCCGGCAGGGGAGCTCCTATAATTCACCCCTCCACTTT. It specifies CASSSRQGSSYNSPLHF.

This clonotype was counted at least ten times. The chain joins TRBV11-2 to TRBJ1-1; no firm D call. Per germline, CDR1 SGHAT and CDR2 FQNNGV. V lost 1 base and J 0 bases, leaving 12 bases between the germline ends. The CDR3 totals 16 residues. The DNA of the CDR3 is TGTGCCAGCAGCTTAGGCCTACCGGGTTTGAACACTGAAGCTTTCTTT. This codes for CASSLGLPGLNTEAFF.

In its sample, this clonotype was seen a few times. The rearrangement joins TRBV20-1 to TRBJ1-1; D is uncertain. This CDR3 is built from 14 residues. The V and J ends lost 3 bases and 0 bases respectively, with 11 bases between them. Germline-derived CDR1 and CDR2 are DFQATT and SNEGSKA (reference sequence). CDR3 amino acids: CSASSIVVNTEAFF. Written as DNA, the CDR3 is TGCAGTGCTAGTTCAATTGTAGTGAACACTGAAGCTTTCTTT.

V is TRBV12-3 or TRBV12-4 and J is TRBJ1-5, with D hard to call. Trimming cost V 2 bases and J 4 bases, with 9 bases left between them. CDR3 length equals 14 residues. In DNA, the CDR3 is TGTGCCAGCAGTTTACTGGCGGATAATCAGCCCCAGCATTTT. Its protein is CASSLLADNQPQHF.

V gene TRBV12-3 or TRBV12-4 combines with J gene TRBJ2-1, with D tentatively TRBD2 (7 bases). The CDR3 sequence is 11 residues long. Trimming removed 9 bases from V and 9 bases from J, with 12 bases in between. Here the CDR3 DNA reads TGTGCCAGTAGGGGGGGCGTTGAGCAGTTCTTC. It encodes CASRGGVEQFF.

The chain recombines TRBV7-3 with TRBJ2-5; weak D call: TRBD2 (5 bases). Germline V gene lookup returns CDR1 SGHTA and CDR2 FQGTGA. The CDR3 runs to 13 residues. V lost 5 bases and J 5 bases, leaving 12 bases between the germline ends. CDR3 sequence: CASSQGSGETQYF. In nucleotides, the CDR3 is TGTGCCAGCAGCCAAGGATCGGGGGAGACCCAGTACTTC.

The chain joins TRBV7-2 to TRBJ1-2; 9 bases match TRBD1. The V gene's germline CDR1 is SGHTA and CDR2 FQGNSA. The CDR3 runs to 13 residues. Trimming removed 10 bases from V and 5 bases from J; junction bases left unmatched: 8. Here the CDR3 DNA reads TGTGCCACAGGGGTGACAGGGGGATATGGCTACACCTTC. This codes for CATGVTGGYGYTF.

The sample holds a few counts of this clonotype. The CDR3 is CASSSLDSRLLVSGNTIYF. The CDR3 coding sequence is TGCGCCAGCAGCTCCTTGGACAGTCGCCTCCTCGTCTCTGGAAACACCATATATTTT. The chain joins TRBV5-1 to TRBJ1-3; D is possibly TRBD1 (6 bases). CDR1 and CDR2 (germline): SGHRS, YFSETQ. The CDR3 spans 19 residues. Deletions cut 3 bases from V and 0 bases from J, with 22 bases between.

There are a few counts of this clonotype. The chain employs TRBV15 and TRBJ2-1, with 12 bases aligning to TRBD2. The CDR3 is 16 amino acids. Germline lookup yields CDR1 LNHNV and CDR2 YYDKDF (reference sequence). V shed 1 base, J shed 8 bases, and the junction held 6 bases outside the gene matches. The CDR3 DNA is TGTGCCACCAGCAGAGTTCTAGCGGGAGGGCCTCATGAGCAGTTCTTC. It is translated as CATSRVLAGGPHEQFF.

The rearrangement uses TRBV20-1 and TRBJ1-1, with 9 bases that match TRBD1. The CDR3 runs to 14 residues. J gave up 6 bases and V 0 bases, and 5 bases lay outside the gene matches. Germline V gene lookup returns CDR1 DFQATT and CDR2 SNEGSKA (reference sequence). CDR3 coding DNA: TGCAGTGCTAGAGAGGACAGGGGCAGGGCTGAAGCTTTCTTT. Its translation is CSAREDRGRAEAFF.

The V gene is TRBV20-1, the J gene TRBJ2-2; 7 bases map to TRBD2. This CDR3 region has 15 residues. V was clipped by 3 bases and J by 5 bases; unmatched bases: 9. Germline values: CDR1 DFQATT, CDR2 SNEGSKA (reference sequence). CDR3 amino acids: CSARGEGPVTGELFF. CDR3 coding DNA: TGCAGTGCTAGGGGGGAGGGGCCGGTGACCGGGGAGCTGTTTTTT.

This clonotype was detected a few times. This chain links TRBV9 with TRBJ2-2, with a tentative D call TRBD1 (5 bases). The CDR3 contains 15 residues. Deletions cut 2 bases from V and 0 bases from J, with 8 bases between. Germline V gene lookup returns CDR1 SGDLS and CDR2 YYNGEE. CDR3 in DNA: TGTGCCAGCAGCGTCCAGGGTACGAACACCGGGGAGCTGTTTTTT. Translating gives CASSVQGTNTGELFF.

This clonotype was recorded at least ten times. Written as DNA, the CDR3 is TGCAGCGTTCAGGAAGGGACTGGAAACACCATATATTTT. It codes for CSVQEGTGNTIYF. The chain has TRBV29-1 and TRBJ1-3; no reliable D call. The CDR3 has 13 residues. CDR1 SQVTM and CDR2 ANQGSEA come from the germline V gene. Trimming shortened V by 5 bases and J by 2 bases, and 10 bases separated the two germline ends. Combining the CDR3 with reference TRBV29-1 and TRBJ1-3 gives the whole variable domain SAVISQKPSRDICQRGTSLTIQCQVDSQVTMMFWYRQQPGQSLTLIATANQGSEATYESGFVIDKFPISRPNLTFSTLTVSNMSPEDSSIYLCSVQEGTGNTIYFGEGSWLTVV.

This clonotype was counted many times. The chain uses TRBV29-1 and TRBJ1-1, with D unresolved. Germline CDR1 is SQVTM and CDR2 is ANQGSEA. The CDR3 has 13 residues. Trimming pared 4 bases from V and 0 bases from J, leaving 9 bases between. The CDR3: CSVVDGLNTEAFF. The CDR3 coding sequence is TGCAGCGTTGTGGACGGATTGAACACTGAAGCTTTCTTT.

The V and J genes are TRBV7-2 and TRBJ1-3; D remains ambiguous. The germline V gene encodes CDR1 SGHTA and CDR2 FQGNSA. V was pared by 5 bases and J by 4 bases, with 15 bases between. The CDR3 sequence is 15 residues long. Written as DNA, the CDR3 is TGTGCCAGCAGCCTCTCAGCGGGAATAGGAAACACCATATATTTT. It encodes CASSLSAGIGNTIYF.

In its sample, this clonotype was seen a few times. V usage is TRBV6-1 and J usage is TRBJ2-7, with unresolved D. V was cut by 6 bases and J by 2 bases, with 8 bases left in between. The germline V gene has CDR1 MNHNS and CDR2 SASEGT. The CDR3 covers 12 residues. CDR3 in amino acids: CASRNYAYEQYF. The DNA for the CDR3 is TGTGCCAGCAGAAATTATGCCTACGAGCAGTACTTC.

The sample holds a few counts of this clonotype. The chain couples TRBV30 to TRBJ2-7; 7 nucleotides agree with TRBD2. Per the germline V gene, CDR1 is GTSNPN and CDR2 is SVGIG (reference sequence). CDR3 length: 13 amino acids. J lost 6 bases, V lost 5 bases, and 10 bases had no gene match. DNA of the CDR3: TGTGCCTGGGGGAGCGGGATGGTCGGCGAGCAGTACTTC. This sequence encodes CAWGSGMVGEQYF.

As regards this clonotype: A read error may be the cause here, since a much bigger clone is one base away. This rearrangement joins TRBV6-2 or TRBV6-3 to TRBJ2-1; the D is unclear. The germline V gene encodes CDR1 MNHEY and CDR2 SVGEGT. The CDR3 has 12 amino acids. V was shortened by 6 bases and J by 3 bases, with 6 bases between the two germline ends. CDR3 nucleotides: TGTGCCAGCAGGAAGGGCTACAATGAGCAGTTCTTC. Amino acid sequence: CASRKGYNEQFF.

This clonotype was recorded a few times. V is TRBV30 and J is TRBJ2-2, with D possibly called TRBD1 or TRBD2 (5 bases each). Germline assignment: CDR1 GTSNPN and CDR2 SVGIG (reference sequence). V lost 2 bases and J lost 6, with 13 bases in between. The CDR3 runs 14 residues. The DNA for the CDR3 is TGTGCCTGGAGTCGCGGTGGGGGACCCGGGGAGCTGTTTTTT. Translated: CAWSRGGGPGELFF.

This chain uses TRBV18 with TRBJ1-2; D is uncertain. The CDR3 consists of 14 residues. Germline V gene lookup returns CDR1 KGHSH and CDR2 LQKENI. Trimming left V 3 bases short and J 5 bases short, with 13 bases between. For the CDR3, the DNA is TGTGCCAGCTCACCCGCTGACGGTGGGTATGGCTACACCTTC. It encodes CASSPADGGYGYTF.

This clonotype has ten or more counts. This chain links TRBV29-1 with TRBJ2-1; the match to TRBD2 covers 13 bases. CDR3 length: 17 residues. Germline trimming cut 2 bases from V and 7 bases from J; bases unmatched to any gene: 11. The germline CDR1 and CDR2 sequences are SQVTM and ANQGSEA. CDR3 sequence: CSVETTSGGPSGNEQFF. DNA of the CDR3: TGCAGCGTTGAAACGACTAGCGGGGGGCCTTCTGGGAATGAGCAGTTCTTC.

This chain uses TRBV5-1 with TRBJ2-2; D is tentatively TRBD1 or TRBD2 (5 bases each). CDR3 length: 15 residues. Trimming removed 7 bases at V and 0 bases at J, with 13 bases between. Germline V gene sequence: CDR1 SGHRS, CDR2 YFSETQ. The CDR3 DNA is TGCGCCAGCTCGCTATGGGGGACGAACACCGGGGAGCTGTTTTTT. Its protein product is CASSLWGTNTGELFF. The full variable domain, its missing parts supplied by reference TRBV5-1 and TRBJ2-2, is KAGVTQTPRYLIKTRGQQVTLSCSPISGHRSVSWYQQTPGQGLQFLFEYFSETQRNKGNFPGRFSGRQFSNSRSEMNVSTLELGDSALYLCASSLWGTNTGELFFGEGSRLTVL.

V is TRBV9 and J is TRBJ2-1, with D perhaps TRBD1 (5 bases). Trimming removed 0 bases at V and 3 bases at J, with 13 bases between. Germline V lookup: CDR1 SGDLS, CDR2 YYNGEE. CDR3 length equals 16 residues. The CDR3 coding sequence is TGTGCCAGCAGCGTAGGTCTAGGGGTCCTCTACAATGAGCAGTTCTTC. Encoded protein: CASSVGLGVLYNEQFF.

The sample holds a few counts of this clonotype. The genes are TRBV6-2 or TRBV6-3 and TRBJ1-5, with D perhaps TRBD1 (5 bases). The CDR3 runs 19 residues. V lost 5 bases and J lost 0, with 23 bases in between. Germline V gene sequence: CDR1 MNHEY, CDR2 SVGEGT. CDR3 amino acids: CASSPPPGKGALSNQPQHF. The CDR3 nucleotides are TGTGCCAGCAGTCCCCCCCCGGGGAAAGGGGCACTTAGCAATCAGCCCCAGCATTTT.